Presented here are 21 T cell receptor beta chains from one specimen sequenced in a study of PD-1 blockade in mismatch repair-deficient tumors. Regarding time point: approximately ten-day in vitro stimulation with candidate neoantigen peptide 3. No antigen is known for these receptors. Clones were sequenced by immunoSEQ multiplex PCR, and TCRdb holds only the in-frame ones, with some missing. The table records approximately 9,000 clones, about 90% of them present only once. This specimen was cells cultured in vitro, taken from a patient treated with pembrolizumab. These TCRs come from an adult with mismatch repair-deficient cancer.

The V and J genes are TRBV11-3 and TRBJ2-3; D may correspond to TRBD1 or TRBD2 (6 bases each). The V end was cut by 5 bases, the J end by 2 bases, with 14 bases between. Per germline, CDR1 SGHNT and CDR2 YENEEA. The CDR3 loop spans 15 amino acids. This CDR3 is CASSPGAGFTDTQYF. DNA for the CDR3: TGTGCCAGCAGCCCGGGGGCCGGATTCACAGATACGCAGTATTTT.

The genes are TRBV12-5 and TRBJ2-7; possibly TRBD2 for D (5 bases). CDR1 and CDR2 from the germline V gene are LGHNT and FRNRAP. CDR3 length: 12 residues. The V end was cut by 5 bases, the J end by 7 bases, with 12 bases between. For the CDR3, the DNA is TGTGCTAGTGGTGCGAGGGTAGGAGAGCAGTACTTC. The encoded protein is CASGARVGEQYF.

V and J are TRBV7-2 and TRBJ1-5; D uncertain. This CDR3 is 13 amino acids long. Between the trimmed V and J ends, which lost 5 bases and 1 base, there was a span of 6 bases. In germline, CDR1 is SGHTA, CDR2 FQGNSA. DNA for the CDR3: TGTGCCAGCAGCGTATACAGCAATCAGCCCCAGCATTTT. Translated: CASSVYSNQPQHF.

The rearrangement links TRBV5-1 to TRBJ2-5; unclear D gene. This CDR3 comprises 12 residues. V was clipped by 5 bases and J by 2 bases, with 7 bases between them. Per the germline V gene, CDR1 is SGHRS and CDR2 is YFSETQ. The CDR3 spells CASSRNQETQYF. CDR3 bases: TGCGCCAGCAGTAGAAATCAAGAGACCCAGTACTTC.

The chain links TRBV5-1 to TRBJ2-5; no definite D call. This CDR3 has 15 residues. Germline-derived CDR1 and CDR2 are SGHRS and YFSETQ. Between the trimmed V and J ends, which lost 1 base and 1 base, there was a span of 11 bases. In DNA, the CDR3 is TGCGCCAGCAGCTTGAACTCAGGCAGCCAAGAGACCCAGTACTTC. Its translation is CASSLNSGSQETQYF.

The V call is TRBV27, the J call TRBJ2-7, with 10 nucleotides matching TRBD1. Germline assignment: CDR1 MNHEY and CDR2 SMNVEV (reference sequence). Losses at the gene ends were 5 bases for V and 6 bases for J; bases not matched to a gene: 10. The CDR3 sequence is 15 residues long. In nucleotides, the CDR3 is TGTGCCAGCAGTGGGTCCGGGACAGGGGAATCCGAGCAGTACTTC. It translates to CASSGSGTGESEQYF.

The CDR3 sequence is CASSHGGSGNEKLFF. The CDR3 nucleotides read TGTGCCAGCAGCCATGGGGGCTCGGGTAATGAAAAACTGTTTTTT. The chain uses TRBV4-2 and TRBJ1-4; D is perhaps TRBD1 (6 bases). The germline gives CDR1 LGHNA, CDR2 YNFKEQ. The V end was cut by 3 bases, the J end by 4 bases, with 12 bases between. The CDR3 spans 15 residues.

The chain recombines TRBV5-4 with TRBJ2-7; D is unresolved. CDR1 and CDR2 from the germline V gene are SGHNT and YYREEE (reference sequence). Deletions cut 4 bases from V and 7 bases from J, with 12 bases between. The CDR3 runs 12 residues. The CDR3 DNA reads TGTGCCAGCAGCCCCCTGGGTGGGGAGCAGTACTTC. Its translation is CASSPLGGEQYF.

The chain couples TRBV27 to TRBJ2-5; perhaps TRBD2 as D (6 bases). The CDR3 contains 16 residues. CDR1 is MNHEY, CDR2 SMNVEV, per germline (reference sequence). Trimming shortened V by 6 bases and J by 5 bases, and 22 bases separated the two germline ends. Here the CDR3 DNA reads TGTGCCAGCAGCCCCGTTAGTAGGGGAGGACGGGAGACCCAGTACTTC. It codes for CASSPVSRGGRETQYF.

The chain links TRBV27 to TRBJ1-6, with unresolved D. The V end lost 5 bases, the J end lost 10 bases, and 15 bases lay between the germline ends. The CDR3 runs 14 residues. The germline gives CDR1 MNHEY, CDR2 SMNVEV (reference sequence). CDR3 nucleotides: TGTGCCAGCAGTCCAAGGACGGTGAGGTCACCCCTCCACTTT. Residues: CASSPRTVRSPLHF.

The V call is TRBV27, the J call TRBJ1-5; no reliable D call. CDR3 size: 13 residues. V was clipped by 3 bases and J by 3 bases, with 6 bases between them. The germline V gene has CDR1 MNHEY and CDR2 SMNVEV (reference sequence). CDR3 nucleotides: TGTGCCAGCAGTTTCGGCCTCAATCAGCCCCAGCATTTT. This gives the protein CASSFGLNQPQHF.

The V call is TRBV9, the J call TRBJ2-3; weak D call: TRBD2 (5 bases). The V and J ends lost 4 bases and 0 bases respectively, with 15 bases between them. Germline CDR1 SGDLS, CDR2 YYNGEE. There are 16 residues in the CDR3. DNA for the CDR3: TGTGCCAGCAGCCCCATTAGCTGGACTAGCACAGATACGCAGTATTTT. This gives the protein CASSPISWTSTDTQYF.

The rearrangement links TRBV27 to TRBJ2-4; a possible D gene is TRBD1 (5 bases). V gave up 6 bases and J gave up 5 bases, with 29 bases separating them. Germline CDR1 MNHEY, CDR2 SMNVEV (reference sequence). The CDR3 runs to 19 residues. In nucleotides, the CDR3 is TGTGCCAGCAGGGCCAACAGGTATCCCCTTCCTAGGGCCGAAAACATTCAGTACTTC. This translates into CASRANRYPLPRAENIQYF.

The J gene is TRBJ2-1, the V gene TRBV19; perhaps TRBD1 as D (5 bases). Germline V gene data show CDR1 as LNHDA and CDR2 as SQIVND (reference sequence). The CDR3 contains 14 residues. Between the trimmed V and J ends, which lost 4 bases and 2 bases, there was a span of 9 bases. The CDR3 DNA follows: TGTGCCAGTAGTAGGTCAGGGCCCTACAATGAGCAGTTCTTC. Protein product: CASSRSGPYNEQFF. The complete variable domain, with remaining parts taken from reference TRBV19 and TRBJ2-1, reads DGGITQSPKYLFRKEGQNVTLSCEQNLNHDAMYWYRQDPGQGLRLIYYSQIVNDFQKGDIAEGYSVSREKKESFPLTVTSAQKNPTAFYLCASSRSGPYNEQFFGPGTRLTVL.

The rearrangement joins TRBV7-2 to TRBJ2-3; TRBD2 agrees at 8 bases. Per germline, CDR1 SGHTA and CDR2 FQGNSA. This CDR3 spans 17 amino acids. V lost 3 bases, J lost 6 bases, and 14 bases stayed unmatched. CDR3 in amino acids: CASSLRYGLAGGDTQYF. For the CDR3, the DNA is TGTGCCAGCAGCTTGAGGTACGGACTAGCAGGCGGCGATACGCAGTATTTT.

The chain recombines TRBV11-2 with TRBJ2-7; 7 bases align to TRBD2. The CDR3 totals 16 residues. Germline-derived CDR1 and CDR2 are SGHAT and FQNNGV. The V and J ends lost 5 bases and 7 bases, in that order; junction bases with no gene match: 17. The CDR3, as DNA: TGTGCCAGCAGCCTACTAGCGACCATGGCCGCTTGGGAGCAGTACTTC. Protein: CASSLLATMAAWEQYF.

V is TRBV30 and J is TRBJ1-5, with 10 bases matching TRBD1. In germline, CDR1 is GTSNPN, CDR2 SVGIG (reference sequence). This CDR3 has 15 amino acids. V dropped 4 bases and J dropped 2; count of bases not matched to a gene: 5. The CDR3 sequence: CAWTRQGAGNQPQHF. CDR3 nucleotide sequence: TGTGCCTGGACCCGACAGGGGGCGGGCAATCAGCCCCAGCATTTT.

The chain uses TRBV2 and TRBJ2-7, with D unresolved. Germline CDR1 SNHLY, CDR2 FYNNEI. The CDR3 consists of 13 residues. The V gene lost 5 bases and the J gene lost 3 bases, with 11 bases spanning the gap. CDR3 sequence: CASSPRAHYEQYF. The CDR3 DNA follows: TGTGCCAGCAGTCCCCGGGCCCACTACGAGCAGTACTTC. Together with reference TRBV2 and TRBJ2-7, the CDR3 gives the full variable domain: EPEVTQTPSHQVTQMGQEVILRCVPISNHLYFYWYRQILGQKVEFLVSFYNNEISEKSEIFDDQFSVERPDGSNFTLKIRSTKLEDSAMYFCASSPRAHYEQYFGPGTRLTVT.

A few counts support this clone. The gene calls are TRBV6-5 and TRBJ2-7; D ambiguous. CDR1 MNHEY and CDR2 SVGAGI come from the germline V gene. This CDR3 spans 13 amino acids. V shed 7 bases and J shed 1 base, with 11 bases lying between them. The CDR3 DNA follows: TGTGCCAGCATGGAATTGCAGTCCTACGAGCAGTACTTC. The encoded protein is CASMELQSYEQYF.

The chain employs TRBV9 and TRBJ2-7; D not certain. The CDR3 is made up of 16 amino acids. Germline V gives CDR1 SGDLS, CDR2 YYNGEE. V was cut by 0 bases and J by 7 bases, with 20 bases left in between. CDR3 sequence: CASSVAEWGYRGEQYF. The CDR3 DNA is TGTGCCAGCAGCGTAGCTGAATGGGGTTACCGTGGGGAGCAGTACTTC.

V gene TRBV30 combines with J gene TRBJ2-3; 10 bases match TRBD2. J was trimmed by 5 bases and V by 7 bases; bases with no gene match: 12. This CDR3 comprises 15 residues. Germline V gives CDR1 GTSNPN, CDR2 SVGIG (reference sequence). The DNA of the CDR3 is TGTGCCTTCTCGGGTAGCGGGAGGAGTGAAGATACGCAGTATTTT. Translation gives CAFSGSGRSEDTQYF. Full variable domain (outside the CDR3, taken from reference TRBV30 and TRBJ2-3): SQTIHQWPATLVQPVGSPLSLECTVEGTSNPNLYWYRQAAGRGLQLLFYSVGIGQISSEVPQNLSASRPQDRQFILSSKKLLLSDSGFYLCAFSGSGRSEDTQYFGPGTRLTVL.